Presented here are 29 T cell receptor beta chains from one specimen sequenced in a study of blood T cell repertoires in COVID-19. Measured with immunoSEQ multiplex PCR; TCRdb has only the in-frame clones, and not every one. The table includes about 430,000 clones, around nine tenths detected once. The sample was peripheral blood. These receptors were obtained from a man between 18 and 29 years old with COVID-19, enrolled during active disease.

The rearrangement links TRBV4-2 to TRBJ1-2; D remains ambiguous. V was trimmed by 5 bases and J by 8 bases, leaving 12 bases between them. The CDR3 covers 12 residues. Germline V gene lookup returns CDR1 LGHNA and CDR2 YNFKEQ. CDR3 nucleotide sequence: TGTGCCAGCAGCGATAAAGGAGTGGGCTACACCTTC. This encodes CASSDKGVGYTF.

The rearrangement uses TRBV7-2 and TRBJ2-7; 9 positions match TRBD1. The V segment lost 5 bases and the J segment 7 bases; nucleotides outside the gene matches: 9. Germline CDR1 and CDR2: SGHTA and FQGNSA. This CDR3 contains 14 residues. The CDR3: CASSPGTGTREQYF. CDR3 DNA: TGTGCCAGCAGCCCCGGGACAGGGACGAGGGAGCAGTACTTC.

Remarks on this clone: Other DNA sequences in this specimen translate into the identical CDR3. The rearrangement joins TRBV12-3 or TRBV12-4 to TRBJ2-7; a possible D gene is TRBD1 (5 bases). V was pared by 4 bases and J by 4 bases, with 8 bases between. CDR3 length: 12 amino acids. CDR3 sequence: CASSSQGYEQYF. CDR3 nucleotides: TGTGCCAGCAGTTCCCAGGGTTACGAGCAGTACTTC.

This chain connects TRBV27 to TRBJ1-1; possibly TRBD1 for D (6 bases). Trimming took 6 bases from V and 3 from J, leaving 26 bases between them. The CDR3 sequence is 18 residues long. Germline V gene lookup returns CDR1 MNHEY and CDR2 SMNVEV (reference sequence). The CDR3 DNA is TGTGCCAGCAGCCCCACCGGGACACCTTCCCTGGCCGACACTGAAGCTTTCTTT. Encoded protein: CASSPTGTPSLADTEAFF.

The chain joins TRBV10-1 to TRBJ2-5; 8 bases match TRBD2. The germline V gene has CDR1 WNHNN and CDR2 SYGVQD (reference sequence). After removal of 3 bases from V and 7 bases from J, the junction contained 10 bases not matched to a gene. This CDR3 region has 15 residues. CDR3 bases: TGCGCCAGCAGTGAAACTAGCGGTGGTATAGGGACCCAGTACTTC. Translation: CASSETSGGIGTQYF.

The V and J genes are TRBV29-1 and TRBJ2-2; possible D gene TRBD1, 5 bases. The germline gives CDR1 SQVTM, CDR2 ANQGSEA. The CDR3 length is 12 residues. Trimming took off 4 bases at V and 7 bases at J, with 10 bases between the two ends. For the CDR3, the DNA is TGCAGCGTTGTCAGGGCGAACGGGGAGCTGTTTTTT. This codes for CSVVRANGELFF.

The chain joins TRBV25-1 to TRBJ2-1; 12 nucleotides align to TRBD2. CDR1 and CDR2 from the germline V gene are MGHDK and SYGVNS. The CDR3 is 16 residues long. V lost 3 bases to trimming and J lost 9 bases; unmatched junction nucleotides: 9. The CDR3 reads CASSDRLAGADAEQFF. The CDR3 bases are TGTGCCAGCAGTGATAGACTAGCGGGAGCCGACGCTGAGCAGTTCTTC.

This chain joins TRBV13 and TRBJ2-2; the match to TRBD2 covers 12 bases. The J segment lost 6 bases and the V segment lost 5 bases, leaving 13 bases of the junction unmatched. The CDR3 spans 18 residues. The germline CDR1 and CDR2 sequences are PRHDT and FYEKMQ (reference sequence). Here the CDR3 reads CASSPKPLAGGPAGELFF. CDR3 in DNA: TGTGCCAGCAGCCCGAAACCTCTAGCGGGAGGGCCCGCCGGGGAGCTGTTTTTT. Full variable domain (missing parts from reference TRBV13 and TRBJ2-2): AAGVIQSPRHLIKEKRETATLKCYPIPRHDTVYWYQQGPGQDPQFLISFYEKMQSDKGSIPDRFSAQQFSDYHSELNMSSLELGDSALYFCASSPKPLAGGPAGELFFGEGSRLTVL.

CDR3 in DNA: TGTGCCAGCAGCCTCCGGGACAGGGCTGTATCCAACGTCCTGACTTTC. Translating it yields CASSLRDRAVSNVLTF. The gene calls are TRBV7-9 and TRBJ2-6; 9 nucleotides match TRBD1. Germline trimming cut 5 bases from V and 8 bases from J; bases unmatched to any gene: 10. Germline CDR1 and CDR2: SEHNR and FQNEAQ (reference sequence). The CDR3 is made up of 16 amino acids.

V gene TRBV10-3 combines with J gene TRBJ1-1, with 10 bases matching TRBD1. This CDR3 spans 15 amino acids. V trimming: 11 bases; J trimming: 5 bases; junction bases outside the gene matches: 14. Germline V gene data show CDR1 as ENHRY and CDR2 as SYGVKD. CDR3 in amino acids: CAVHGPGQGSTEAFF. CDR3 DNA sequence: TGTGCCGTACATGGGCCGGGACAGGGGAGTACTGAAGCTTTCTTT.

This chain connects TRBV6-5 to TRBJ2-7, with D perhaps TRBD2 (5 bases). Germline CDR1 is MNHEY and CDR2 is SVGAGI. The CDR3 consists of 16 residues. Trimming stripped 2 bases from V and 3 bases from J, with 17 bases between. CDR3 in amino acids: CASSYTPERRGYEQYF. Here the CDR3 DNA reads TGTGCCAGCAGTTACACTCCTGAAAGACGGGGCTACGAGCAGTACTTC.

The genes are TRBV12-3 or TRBV12-4 and TRBJ1-6; 7 positions agree with TRBD1. J gave up 9 bases and V 8 bases, and 7 bases lay outside the gene matches. This CDR3 has 13 amino acids. CDR3 residues: CASGPGQSSPLHF. The CDR3, as DNA: TGTGCCAGCGGGCCGGGACAGAGTTCACCCCTCCACTTT.

V gene TRBV5-1 combines with J gene TRBJ2-1, with D unresolved. Trimming left V 0 bases short and J 7 bases short, with 8 bases between. There are 13 residues in the CDR3. Looked up from germline, CDR1 is SGHRS and CDR2 is YFSETQ. The CDR3 protein is CASSLAVGNEQFF. The DNA for the CDR3 is TGCGCCAGCAGCTTGGCCGTCGGGAATGAGCAGTTCTTC. Complete variable domain (other parts from reference TRBV5-1 and TRBJ2-1): KAGVTQTPRYLIKTRGQQVTLSCSPISGHRSVSWYQQTPGQGLQFLFEYFSETQRNKGNFPGRFSGRQFSNSRSEMNVSTLELGDSALYLCASSLAVGNEQFFGPGTRLTVL.

The chain employs TRBV19 and TRBJ1-2; D remains unclear. CDR3 length equals 13 residues. The germline V and J ends were trimmed by 0 bases and 1 base, with 3 bases remaining between them. Per germline, CDR1 LNHDA and CDR2 SQIVND (reference sequence). The CDR3 DNA reads TGTGCCAGTAGTATAGACAGTAACTATGGCTACACCTTC. This translates into CASSIDSNYGYTF.

The chain uses TRBV2 and TRBJ1-2; 8 nucleotides align to TRBD1. Trimming removed 5 bases from V and 6 bases from J; junction bases left unmatched: 8. Germline assignment: CDR1 SNHLY and CDR2 FYNNEI. The CDR3 consists of 14 residues. CDR3 residues: CASSYQGADNGYTF. CDR3 coding DNA: TGTGCCAGCAGTTATCAGGGGGCGGATAATGGCTACACCTTC.

The CDR3 here is CASSPRTGGKGSDEQFF. The CDR3 nucleotides read TGTGCCAGCTCACCGAGGACAGGGGGCAAGGGTAGCGATGAGCAGTTCTTC. This sequence joins TRBV18 and TRBJ2-1; 11 bases are shared with TRBD1. CDR1 is KGHSH and CDR2 is LQKENI in the germline V gene. This CDR3 is 17 amino acids long. The trim removed 3 bases at V and 8 bases at J, leaving 12 bases unmatched.

This clone appeared a single time. The V call is TRBV18, the J call TRBJ2-1; D is perhaps TRBD2 (5 bases). V lost 4 bases and J 1 base, leaving 14 bases between the germline ends. The V gene's germline CDR1 is KGHSH and CDR2 LQKENI. CDR3 length: 16 residues. CDR3 nucleotide sequence: TGTGCCAGCTCACTCGCCCTAGCAAGGTCCTACAATGAGCAGTTCTTC. Amino acid sequence: CASSLALARSYNEQFF.

The V and J genes are TRBV19 and TRBJ2-1, with TRBD1 matching over 7 bases. This CDR3 spans 13 amino acids. Germline V lookup: CDR1 LNHDA, CDR2 SQIVND (reference sequence). Trimming at V came to 8 bases and at J to 5 bases, leaving 6 bases not matched to a gene. CDR3 DNA sequence: TGTGCCAGTGGGACAGAACTTAACAATGAGCAGTTCTTC. Translation: CASGTELNNEQFF.

Notes on this clone: A read error may account for a junction end that differs from germline. The chain is built from TRBV12-3 or TRBV12-4 and TRBJ2-1; 7 bases align to TRBD1. CDR3 length equals 13 residues. The CDR3 region is CASSLTTGQERFF. Written as DNA, the CDR3 is TGTGCCAGCAGTTTAACTACTGGACAGGAGCGGTTCTTC.

The chain joins TRBV6-5 to TRBJ2-1; the match to TRBD1 covers 7 bases. CDR3 length: 13 amino acids. The germline gives CDR1 MNHEY, CDR2 SVGAGI. Unmatched junction bases numbered 6, after V lost 6 bases and J lost 7 bases. CDR3 bases: TGTGCCAGCAGACCGGACAGGCCGAATGAGCAGTTCTTC. Translating it yields CASRPDRPNEQFF.

V usage is TRBV6-5 and J usage is TRBJ1-3; a possible D gene is TRBD1 (5 bases). Germline CDR1 MNHEY, CDR2 SVGAGI. V was shortened by 2 bases and J by 4 bases, with 12 bases between the two germline ends. CDR3 length: 15 residues. The CDR3 protein is CASSYDGARGNTIYF. CDR3 sequence (DNA): TGTGCCAGCAGTTACGATGGGGCGCGGGGAAACACCATATATTTT.

This chain uses TRBV4-2 with TRBJ2-2, with D possibly TRBD2 on 6 matching bases. The CDR3 has 17 residues. Between the trimmed V and J ends, which lost 0 bases and 7 bases, there was a span of 18 bases. Per the germline V gene, CDR1 is LGHNA and CDR2 is YNFKEQ. CDR3 residues: CASSQETWRGGNGELFF. The CDR3 DNA reads as TGTGCCAGCAGCCAAGAAACATGGCGGGGCGGTAACGGGGAGCTGTTTTTT.

This clone was seen only once. The CDR3 is CASSLTGTLSTDTQYF. The CDR3 region has the DNA TGTGCCAGCAGCTTAACCGGGACACTGAGCACAGATACGCAGTATTTT. V gene TRBV7-8 combines with J gene TRBJ2-3; D is possibly TRBD1 (6 bases). The germline gives CDR1 SGHVS, CDR2 FQNEAQ. The CDR3 has 16 amino acids. V lost 2 bases and J lost 0, with 12 bases in between.

This clone was seen just once. The chain combines TRBV27 with TRBJ2-2, with D perhaps matching TRBD2 (6 bases). The germline V gene has CDR1 MNHEY and CDR2 SMNVEV (reference sequence). The V end was cut by 6 bases, the J end by 0 bases, with 14 bases between. This CDR3 is 16 amino acids long. The CDR3 nucleotides are TGTGCCAGCAGCAAACTAGCTGCTACGAACACCGGGGAGCTGTTTTTT. It specifies CASSKLAATNTGELFF.

The chain uses TRBV10-2 and TRBJ1-1, with D perhaps TRBD1 (5 bases). Trimming left V 4 bases short and J 5 bases short, with 11 bases between. Germline V gene lookup returns CDR1 WSHSY and CDR2 SAAADI. This CDR3 has 13 amino acids. The CDR3 DNA reads as TGCGCCAGCAGTGCCCAGGGCCAGACTGAAGCTTTCTTT. This gives the protein CASSAQGQTEAFF.

This chain uses TRBV27 with TRBJ2-7; D remains ambiguous. Germline-derived CDR1 and CDR2 are MNHEY and SMNVEV (reference sequence). V gave up 0 bases and J gave up 3 bases, with 9 bases separating them. This CDR3 region has 14 residues. This CDR3 reads CASSLSAYSYEQYF. In DNA, the CDR3 is TGTGCCAGCAGTTTATCGGCGTACAGCTACGAGCAGTACTTC.

V usage is TRBV7-8 and J usage is TRBJ1-2; D is ambiguous. Looked up from germline, CDR1 is SGHVS and CDR2 is FQNEAQ. This CDR3 region has 13 residues. Trimming cost V 1 base and J 3 bases, with 6 bases left between them. In nucleotides, the CDR3 is TGTGCCAGCAGCTTAGGGCCCGACTATGGCTACACCTTC. Protein product: CASSLGPDYGYTF. Together with reference TRBV7-8 and TRBJ1-2, the CDR3 gives the full variable domain: GAGVSQSPRYKVAKRGQDVALRCDPISGHVSLFWYQQALGQGPEFLTYFQNEAQLDKSGLPSDRFFAERPEGSVSTLKIQRTQQEDSAVYLCASSLGPDYGYTFGSGTRLTVV.

The chain couples TRBV6-5 to TRBJ2-3, with 11 bases aligning to TRBD2. The CDR3 has 14 residues. Germline CDR1 is MNHEY and CDR2 is SVGAGI. J gave up 1 base and V 6 bases, and 0 bases lay outside the gene matches. CDR3 bases: TGTGCCAGCAGGACTAGCGGGGGCACAGATACGCAGTATTTT. This sequence encodes CASRTSGGTDTQYF.

In its sample, this clone was seen many times. The chain uses TRBV11-1 and TRBJ1-1; possibly TRBD1 for D (5 bases). This CDR3 is 13 amino acids long. Trimming removed 5 bases at V and 0 bases at J, with 7 bases between. The germline CDR1 and CDR2 sequences are SGHAT and FQDESV (reference sequence). CDR3 loop: CASSRGMNTEAFF. CDR3 DNA: TGTGCCAGCAGCAGGGGAATGAACACTGAAGCTTTCTTT.